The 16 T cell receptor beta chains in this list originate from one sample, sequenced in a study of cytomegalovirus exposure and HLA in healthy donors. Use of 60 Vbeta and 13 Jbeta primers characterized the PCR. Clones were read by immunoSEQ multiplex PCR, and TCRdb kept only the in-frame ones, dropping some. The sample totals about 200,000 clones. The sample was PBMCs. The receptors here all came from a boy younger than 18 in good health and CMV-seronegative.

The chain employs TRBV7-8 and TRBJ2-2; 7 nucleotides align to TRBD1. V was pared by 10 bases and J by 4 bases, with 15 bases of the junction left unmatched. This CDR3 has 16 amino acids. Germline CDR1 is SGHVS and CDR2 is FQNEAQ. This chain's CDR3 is CAITTRGPSSTGELFF. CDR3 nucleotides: TGTGCCATCACGACGAGGGGGCCTTCGAGCACCGGGGAGCTGTTTTTT.

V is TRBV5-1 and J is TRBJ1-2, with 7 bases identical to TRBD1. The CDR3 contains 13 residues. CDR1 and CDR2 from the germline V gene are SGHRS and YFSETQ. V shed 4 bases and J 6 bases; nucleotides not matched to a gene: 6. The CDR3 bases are TGCGCCAGCAGCCCCGACAGGGTTAATGGCTACACCTTC. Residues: CASSPDRVNGYTF.

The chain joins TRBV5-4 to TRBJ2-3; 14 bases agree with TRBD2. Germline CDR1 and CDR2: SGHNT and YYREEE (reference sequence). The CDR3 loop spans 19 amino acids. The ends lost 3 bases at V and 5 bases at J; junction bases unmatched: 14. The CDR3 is CASSSKSGTSGGSKDTQYF. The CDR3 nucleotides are TGTGCCAGCAGCTCCAAGTCGGGGACTAGCGGGGGAAGTAAAGATACGCAGTATTTT.

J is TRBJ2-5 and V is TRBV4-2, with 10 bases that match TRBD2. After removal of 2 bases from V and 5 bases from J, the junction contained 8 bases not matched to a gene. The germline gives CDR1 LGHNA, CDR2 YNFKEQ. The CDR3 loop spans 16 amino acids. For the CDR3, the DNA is TGTGCCAGCAGCCAACGATCTAGCGGGGGCCCCGAGACCCAGTACTTC. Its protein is CASSQRSSGGPETQYF.

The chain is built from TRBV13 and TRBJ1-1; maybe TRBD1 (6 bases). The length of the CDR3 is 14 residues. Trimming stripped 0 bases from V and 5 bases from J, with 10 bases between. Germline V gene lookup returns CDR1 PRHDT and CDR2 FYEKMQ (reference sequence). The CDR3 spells CASSLGAGVTEAFF. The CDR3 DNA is TGTGCCAGCAGCTTAGGGGCAGGGGTTACTGAAGCTTTCTTT.

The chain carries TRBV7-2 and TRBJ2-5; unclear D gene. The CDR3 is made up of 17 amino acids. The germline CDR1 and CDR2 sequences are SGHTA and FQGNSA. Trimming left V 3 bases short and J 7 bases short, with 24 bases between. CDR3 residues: CASSFPLDGLGYVTQYF. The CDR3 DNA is TGTGCCAGCAGCTTCCCGCTCGACGGCCTAGGCTACGTGACCCAGTACTTC.

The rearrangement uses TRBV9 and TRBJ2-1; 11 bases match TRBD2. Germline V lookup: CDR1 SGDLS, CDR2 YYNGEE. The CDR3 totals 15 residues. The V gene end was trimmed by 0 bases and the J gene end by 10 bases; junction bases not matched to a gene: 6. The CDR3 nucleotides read TGTGCCAGCAGCGTAGGCGGTAGCGGGGGGGTGGAGCAGTTCTTC. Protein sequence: CASSVGGSGGVEQFF.

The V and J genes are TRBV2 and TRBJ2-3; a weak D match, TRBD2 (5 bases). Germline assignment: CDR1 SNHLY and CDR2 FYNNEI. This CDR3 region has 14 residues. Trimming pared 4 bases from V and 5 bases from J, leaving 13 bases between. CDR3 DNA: TGTGCCAGCAGTGGGAGGACTGAGAGAGATACGCAGTATTTT. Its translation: CASSGRTERDTQYF.

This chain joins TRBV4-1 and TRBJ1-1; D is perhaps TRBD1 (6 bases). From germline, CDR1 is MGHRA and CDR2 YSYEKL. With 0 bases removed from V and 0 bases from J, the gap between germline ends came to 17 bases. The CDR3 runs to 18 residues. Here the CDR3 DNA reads TGCGCCAGCAGCCAAGATCGACCGGACAGCTACATGAACACTGAAGCTTTCTTT. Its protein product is CASSQDRPDSYMNTEAFF.

CDR3: CASSVVAGSHNEQFF. The CDR3 DNA sequence: TGTGCCAGCAGCGTAGTGGCGGGGTCTCACAATGAGCAGTTCTTC. V usage is TRBV9 and J usage is TRBJ2-1; a possible D gene is TRBD2 (6 bases). The CDR3 covers 15 residues. Germline CDR1 is SGDLS and CDR2 is YYNGEE. V dropped 0 bases and J dropped 5 bases, with 12 bases sitting between them.

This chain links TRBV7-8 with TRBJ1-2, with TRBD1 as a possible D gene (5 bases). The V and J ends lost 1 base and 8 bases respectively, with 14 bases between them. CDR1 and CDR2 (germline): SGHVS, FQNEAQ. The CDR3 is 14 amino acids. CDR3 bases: TGTGCCAGCAGCTTAGACGAAGGGGCTGGCGGCTACACCTTC. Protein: CASSLDEGAGGYTF.

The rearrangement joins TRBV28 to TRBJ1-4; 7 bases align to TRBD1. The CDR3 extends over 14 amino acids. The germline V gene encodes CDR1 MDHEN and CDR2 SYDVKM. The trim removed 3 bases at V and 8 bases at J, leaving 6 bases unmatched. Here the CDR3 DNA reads TGTGCCAGCAGTTTGGAGGGGGCGCCGGAAAAACTGTTTTTT. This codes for CASSLEGAPEKLFF.

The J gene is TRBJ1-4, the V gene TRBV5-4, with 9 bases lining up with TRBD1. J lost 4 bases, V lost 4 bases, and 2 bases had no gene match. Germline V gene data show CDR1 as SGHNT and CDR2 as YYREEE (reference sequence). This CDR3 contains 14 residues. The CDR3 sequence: CASSTGQGNEKLFF. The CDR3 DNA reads TGTGCCAGCAGCACGGGACAGGGTAATGAAAAACTGTTTTTT.

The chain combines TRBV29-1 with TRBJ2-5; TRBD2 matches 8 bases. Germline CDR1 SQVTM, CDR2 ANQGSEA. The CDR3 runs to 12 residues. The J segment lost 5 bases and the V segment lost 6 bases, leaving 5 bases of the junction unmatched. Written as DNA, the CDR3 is TGCAGCGTGACGGGACTAGTTGAGACCCAGTACTTC. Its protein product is CSVTGLVETQYF.

DNA of the CDR3: TGTGCCAGCAGCGTAGTTGTGGGACAGGGGGCTAATCAGCCCCAGCATTTT. It is translated as CASSVVVGQGANQPQHF. The V call is TRBV9, the J call TRBJ1-5, with 12 bases identical to TRBD1. The CDR3 spans 17 residues. Germline values: CDR1 SGDLS, CDR2 YYNGEE. V shed 0 bases and J 4 bases; nucleotides not matched to a gene: 5.

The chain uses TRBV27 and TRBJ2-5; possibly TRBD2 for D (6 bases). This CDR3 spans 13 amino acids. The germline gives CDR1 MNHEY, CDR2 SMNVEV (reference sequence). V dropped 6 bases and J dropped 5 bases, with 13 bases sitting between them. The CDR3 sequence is CASRGTYGETQYF. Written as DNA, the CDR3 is TGTGCCAGCAGAGGGACTTATGGGGAGACCCAGTACTTC.